The 28 T cell receptor beta chains given below trace back to one sample, sequenced in a study of T cells expressing NK-cell markers. TCRdb reanalyzed the 5' RACE reads and collapses them to one entry per CDR3 protein, without DNA. The sample has 140,000 or so distinct CDR3 sequences. Material for sequencing was blood T cells: a sorted CD56 or NKG2C T cell subset, CD4+ or CD8+ T cells, or bulk PBMC T cells (not recorded which). These receptors came from a man younger than 35 in good health.

Here the CDR3 reads CASSLETGQETQYF. The J gene is TRBJ2-5, the V gene TRBV5-6; without DNA, the TCRdb call of TRBD1 cannot be checked. The germline V gene has CDR1 SGHDT and CDR2 YYEEEE. CDR3 length equals 14 residues. The entire variable domain, with the rest obtained from reference TRBV5-6 and TRBJ2-5, is as follows: DAGVTQSPTHLIKTRGQQVTLRCSPKSGHDTVSWYQQALGQGPQFIFQYYEEEERQRGNFPDRFSGHQFPNYSSELNVNALLLGDSALYLCASSLETGQETQYFGPGTRLLVL.

The V call is TRBV6-4, the J call TRBJ2-1; TCRdb's D call, TRBD2, is unchecked because there is no DNA. This CDR3 contains 18 residues. Looked up from germline, CDR1 is MRHNA and CDR2 is SNTAGT. The CDR3 sequence is CASTMCGAPVGSYNEQFF.

The chain has TRBV7-8 and TRBJ2-1; TCRdb returns TRBD2, unconfirmable since there is no DNA. Germline-derived CDR1 and CDR2 are SGHVS and FQNEAQ. CDR3 size: 15 residues. CDR3 in amino acids: CASSTRTGGYNEQFF.

The chain employs TRBV30 and TRBJ2-7; TCRdb lists TRBD1, though no DNA is available to test this call. Germline lookup yields CDR1 GTSNPN and CDR2 SVGIG (reference sequence). CDR3 size: 16 residues. The CDR3 region is CAWNPQGGARFNEQYF.

V gene TRBV12-3 or TRBV12-4 combines with J gene TRBJ2-7; no DNA is available, so the TRBD1 call from TCRdb remains unchecked. The CDR3 loop spans 16 amino acids. This chain's CDR3 is CASSLSSGTGSYEQYF.

This chain uses TRBV7-9 with TRBJ2-1; the TCRdb D gene call, TRBD2, has no DNA to confirm it. Germline V gives CDR1 SEHNR, CDR2 FQNEAQ (reference sequence). There are 12 residues in the CDR3. The CDR3: CASSPSRPEQFF.

The chain links TRBV10-3 to TRBJ2-1; TCRdb's D call, TRBD1, is unchecked because there is no DNA. The germline CDR1 and CDR2 sequences are ENHRY and SYGVKD. There are 15 residues in the CDR3. The CDR3: CAISPWDAIMGEQFF.

The chain uses TRBV4-3 and TRBJ1-4; TCRdb designates TRBD1, a call that cannot be tested without DNA. The CDR3 spans 15 residues. In germline, CDR1 is LGHNA, CDR2 YSLEER. The CDR3 sequence is CASSHATGGAGKLFF.

J is TRBJ2-5 and V is TRBV5-6; TCRdb's D call of TRBD1 is untestable without DNA. The germline V gene has CDR1 SGHDT and CDR2 YYEEEE. The CDR3 consists of 13 residues. CDR3 amino acids: CASSTGQDETQYF.

CDR3 protein: CAIWAPSSRTDTQYF. The chain employs TRBV2 and TRBJ2-3; TCRdb's D call of TRBD2 is untestable without DNA. This CDR3 has 15 amino acids. Germline V gene lookup returns CDR1 SNHLY and CDR2 FYNNEI.

This chain joins TRBV12-3 or TRBV12-4 and TRBJ2-5; TCRdb returns TRBD1, unconfirmable since there is no DNA. CDR3 length equals 14 residues. CDR3 in amino acids: CASQPQGALETQYF.

The CDR3 region is CASRGTSRGYEQYF. The chain carries TRBV19 and TRBJ2-7; the TCRdb call, TRBD2, lacks DNA for checking. The CDR3 spans 14 residues. CDR1 is LNHDA and CDR2 is SQIVND in the germline V gene (reference sequence). Complete variable domain (other parts from reference TRBV19 and TRBJ2-7): DGGITQSPKYLFRKEGQNVTLSCEQNLNHDAMYWYRQDPGQGLRLIYYSQIVNDFQKGDIAEGYSVSREKKESFPLTVTSAQKNPTAFYLCASRGTSRGYEQYFGPGTRLTVT.

The rearrangement uses TRBV29-1 and TRBJ2-1; TCRdb proposes TRBD1, but this gene call is untestable without DNA. Germline V CDR1 and CDR2: SQVTM, ANQGSEA. The CDR3 contains 13 residues. This CDR3 reads CSVPGPRQDEQFF.

V and J are TRBV4-3 and TRBJ2-3; the TCRdb call, TRBD2, lacks DNA for checking. CDR3 length: 16 residues. Looked up from germline, CDR1 is LGHNA and CDR2 is YSLEER. The CDR3 sequence is CASSLTSGSRTDTQYF.

The rearrangement joins TRBV4-1 to TRBJ2-1; TCRdb's D call of TRBD2 is untestable without DNA. Per germline, CDR1 MGHRA and CDR2 YSYEKL. The CDR3 has 16 residues. The CDR3 loop is CASSQVLAAAGHEQFF.

The rearrangement links TRBV5-1 to TRBJ2-1; TCRdb calls TRBD1, which cannot be checked without DNA. The V gene's germline CDR1 is SGHRS and CDR2 YFSETQ. This CDR3 contains 15 residues. This CDR3 reads CASRGAGGHVDEQFF.

The rearrangement links TRBV19 to TRBJ2-1. From germline, CDR1 is LNHDA and CDR2 SQIVND (reference sequence). The CDR3 loop spans 18 amino acids. CDR3 amino acids: CASSIFSEVQSSYNEQFF.

This chain links TRBV9 with TRBJ2-7; the TCRdb D gene call, TRBD2, has no DNA to confirm it. CDR1 SGDLS and CDR2 YYNGEE come from the germline V gene. CDR3 length: 15 amino acids. CDR3 amino acids: CASSPRTSGTGEQYF.

This CDR3 is CSAGSGSRYEQYF. The chain combines TRBV20-1 with TRBJ2-7; no DNA is available, so the TRBD2 call from TCRdb remains unchecked. CDR3 length: 13 amino acids. The V gene's germline CDR1 is DFQATT and CDR2 SNEGSKA (reference sequence).

J is TRBJ2-1 and V is TRBV27; TCRdb indicates TRBD2, and absent DNA this call remains unverified. Germline V gene data show CDR1 as MNHEY and CDR2 as SMNVEV (reference sequence). CDR3 length: 13 residues. CDR3 residues: CASSLGGEAEQFF.

The chain has TRBV20-1 and TRBJ1-2; TCRdb outputs TRBD1, but without DNA this stays unchecked. Germline loops: CDR1 DFQATT, CDR2 SNEGSKA (reference sequence). The CDR3 extends over 13 amino acids. The CDR3 loop is CSWLLGDDYGYTF.

The chain links TRBV4-2 to TRBJ2-4; no DNA is available, so the TRBD1 call from TCRdb remains unchecked. This CDR3 comprises 18 residues. Germline lookup yields CDR1 LGHNA and CDR2 YNFKEQ. The CDR3 here is CASSQEGQMTLAKNIQYF.

This chain links TRBV12-5 with TRBJ2-2; TCRdb calls TRBD1, which cannot be checked without DNA. The CDR3 runs to 17 residues. Looked up from germline, CDR1 is LGHNT and CDR2 is FRNRAP. The CDR3 spells CASGLIIRDTNTGELFF.

The V and J genes are TRBV18 and TRBJ1-1; TCRdb designates TRBD1, a call that cannot be tested without DNA. The CDR3 loop spans 16 amino acids. Germline CDR1 is KGHSH and CDR2 is LQKENI. The CDR3 sequence is CASSLVQGIWNTEAFF.

The chain uses TRBV12-5 and TRBJ2-2. The CDR3 has 13 residues. Germline V gives CDR1 LGHNT, CDR2 FRNRAP. CDR3 protein: CASGLSAEGELFF.

This chain joins TRBV7-2 and TRBJ2-7; TCRdb proposes TRBD2, but this gene call is untestable without DNA. CDR1 is SGHTA, CDR2 FQGNSA, per germline. CDR3 length: 13 amino acids. The CDR3 sequence: CASSPSGNYEQYF.

This rearrangement joins TRBV11-2 to TRBJ2-5; TCRdb reports TRBD2, a call that lacks DNA to check it against. CDR3 length equals 15 residues. Germline V gene sequence: CDR1 SGHAT, CDR2 FQNNGV. This CDR3 reads CASSPVAGYQETQYF. The full variable domain, with the rest looked up from reference TRBV11-2 and TRBJ2-5, is EAGVAQSPRYKIIEKRQSVAFWCNPISGHATLYWYQQILGQGPKLLIQFQNNGVVDDSQLPKDRFSAERLKGVDSTLKIQPAKLEDSAVYLCASSPVAGYQETQYFGPGTRLLVL.

The CDR3 region is CASSGPNNSPLHF. The rearrangement joins TRBV25-1 to TRBJ1-6. Germline V gives CDR1 MGHDK, CDR2 SYGVNS. This CDR3 is 13 amino acids long.